This T cell receptor beta chain comes out of a study of regulatory T cells in long-lasting Graves disease. Study-wide results and limits: Preferential use of TRBV28, TRBJ1-2 and TRBJ2-5 was seen in persistent disease. Limited sample numbers may have lowered accuracy.

The time point here: persistent/refractory GD, antithyroid drugs over 5 years with positive TRAb. The TCR library was made from RNA extracted from PBMCs. Researchers made TCR beta libraries by using iRepertoire HTBI primers and running Arm-PCR on CDR3 regions. A single record per CDR3 protein comes from TCRdb applying MiXCR to the multiplex PCR reads. The table includes 500,000 to 700,000 distinct CDR3 sequences, around 30% detected once. The junction had 13 bases not matched to a gene; V was cut back by 6 bases and J by 3 bases. The CDR3 spans 17 residues. This clonotype was found a few times. The antigen remains unidentified.

This chain joins TRBV12-3 or TRBV12-4 and TRBJ2-5; 10 bases are shared with TRBD2. The sample was peripheral blood mononuclear cells (PBMCs), taken when the disease was refractory, from a patient treated with antithyroid drugs. This TCR was sampled from a female donor with Graves disease. Here the CDR3 DNA reads TGTGCCAGCAGCCCATCGCTAGCGGGAGTTAACGAAGAGACCCAGTACTTC. This translates into CASSPSLAGVNEETQYF.